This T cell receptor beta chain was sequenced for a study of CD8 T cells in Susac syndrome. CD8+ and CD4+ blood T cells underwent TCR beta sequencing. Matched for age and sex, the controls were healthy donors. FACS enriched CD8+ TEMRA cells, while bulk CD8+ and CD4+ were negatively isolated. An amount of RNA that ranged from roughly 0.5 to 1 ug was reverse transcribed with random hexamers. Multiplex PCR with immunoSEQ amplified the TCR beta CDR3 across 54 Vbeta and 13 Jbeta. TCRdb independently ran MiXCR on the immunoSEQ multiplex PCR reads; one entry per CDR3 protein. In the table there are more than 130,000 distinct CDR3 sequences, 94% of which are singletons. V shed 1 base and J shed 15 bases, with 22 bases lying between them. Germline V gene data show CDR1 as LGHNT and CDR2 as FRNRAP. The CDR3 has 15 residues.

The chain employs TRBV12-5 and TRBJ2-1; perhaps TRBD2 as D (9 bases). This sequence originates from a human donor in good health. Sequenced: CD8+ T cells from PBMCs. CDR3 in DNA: TGTGCTAGTGGTTTGGACCCAGGGGGCGGGAGGGCACTGTTCTTC. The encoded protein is CASGLDPGGGRALFF.